Sequencing of this T cell receptor delta chain was carried out in a study of γδ T cells in repeated Plasmodium falciparum infection. This clone was recorded a few times. This DNA's translation differs at residue 4 from TCRdb's protein, which comes from a much larger clone; a read error is likely, and the protein shown is translated from the DNA. With CATT, TCRdb re-called clones from the multiplex PCR reads. This repertoire shows roughly 93,000 delta-chain clones, approximately 1.5% found once; its top ten account for about 10%. Flow sorting of PBMC yielded separate Vgamma9/Vdelta2+ and Vdelta2-negative gammadelta T cell populations for bulk repertoire analysis. CDR1 and CDR2 from the germline V gene are TSWWSYY and QGS. The CDR3 sequence is 16 residues long.

What was sequenced was gamma-delta T cells from blood. This chain uses TRDV1 with TRDJ1; D may be TRDD3 (6 bases). The receptor's source is a pool of human donors (malaria-infected and uninfected, not separated). The CDR3 loop reads CALVELGHRGSDKLIF. The CDR3 DNA is TGTGCTCTTGTGGAACTAGGACACCGGGGGAGCGATAAACTCATCTTT.